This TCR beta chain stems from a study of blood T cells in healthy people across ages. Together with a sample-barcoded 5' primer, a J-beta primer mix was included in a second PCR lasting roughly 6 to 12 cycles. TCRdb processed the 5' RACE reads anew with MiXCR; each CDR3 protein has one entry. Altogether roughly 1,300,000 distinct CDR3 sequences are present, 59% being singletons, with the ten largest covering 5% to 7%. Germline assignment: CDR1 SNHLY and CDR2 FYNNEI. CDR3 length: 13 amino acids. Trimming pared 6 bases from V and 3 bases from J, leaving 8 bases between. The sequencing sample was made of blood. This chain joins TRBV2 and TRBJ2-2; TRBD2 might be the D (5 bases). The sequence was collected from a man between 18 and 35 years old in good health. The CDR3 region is CASRTTYTGELFF. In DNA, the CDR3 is TGTGCCAGCAGGACTACATACACCGGGGAGCTGTTTTTT.